Below, 5 T cell receptor beta chains from the same sample are listed, as sequenced in a study of CD4+ T cells in melanoma. Libraries were prepared by immunoSEQ multiplex PCR; TCRdb keeps only in-frame clonotypes and omits some of them. The top ten hold 3.3% of the sample, which has around 110,000 clones, about 90% seen once. Input material: peripheral blood. These receptors were collected from a human donor with melanoma.

For the CDR3, the DNA is TGTGCCAGCAGTTACGAGGGGGTAGGAGAGCAGTACTTC. This codes for CASSYEGVGEQYF. This chain links TRBV6-6 with TRBJ2-7; perhaps TRBD1 as D (6 bases). Germline V gene sequence: CDR1 MNHNY, CDR2 SVGAGI (reference sequence). The length of the CDR3 is 13 residues. V was trimmed by 2 bases and J by 7 bases, leaving 12 bases between them.

The chain couples TRBV7-3 to TRBJ2-3; no clear D gene. Per germline, CDR1 SGHTA and CDR2 FQGTGA. The germline V and J ends were trimmed by 5 bases and 5 bases, with 8 bases remaining between them. The CDR3 covers 12 residues. CDR3 residues: CASSPDLDTQYF. The CDR3 nucleotides are TGTGCCAGCAGCCCCGACTTAGATACGCAGTATTTT.

This chain joins TRBV19 and TRBJ1-2; the D gene is possibly TRBD1 (6 bases). Germline CDR1 LNHDA, CDR2 SQIVND (reference sequence). The CDR3 has 13 amino acids. Trimming stripped 7 bases from V and 8 bases from J, with 17 bases between. CDR3: CASTPGDTLGYTF. CDR3 coding DNA: TGTGCCAGTACGCCGGGGGACACTCTAGGCTACACCTTC.

The J gene is TRBJ1-5, the V gene TRBV6-1, with TRBD1 matching 8 bases. J gave up 3 bases and V 7 bases, and 8 bases lay outside the gene matches. Germline CDR1 is MNHNS and CDR2 is SASEGT. The CDR3 length is 15 residues. The CDR3 DNA sequence: TGTGCCAGCATCAAACAGGGGGAGGCCAATCAGCCCCAGCATTTT. Translated, it gives CASIKQGEANQPQHF.

The rearrangement uses TRBV7-2 and TRBJ2-3; perhaps TRBD2 as D (7 bases). V lost 5 bases and J 3 bases, leaving 21 bases between the germline ends. This CDR3 contains 17 residues. CDR1 SGHTA and CDR2 FQGNSA come from the germline V gene. As DNA, the CDR3 is TGTGCCAGCAGCCCAGCGTGGTGGGGGGGGGCAACAGATACGCAGTATTTT. This codes for CASSPAWWGGATDTQYF.